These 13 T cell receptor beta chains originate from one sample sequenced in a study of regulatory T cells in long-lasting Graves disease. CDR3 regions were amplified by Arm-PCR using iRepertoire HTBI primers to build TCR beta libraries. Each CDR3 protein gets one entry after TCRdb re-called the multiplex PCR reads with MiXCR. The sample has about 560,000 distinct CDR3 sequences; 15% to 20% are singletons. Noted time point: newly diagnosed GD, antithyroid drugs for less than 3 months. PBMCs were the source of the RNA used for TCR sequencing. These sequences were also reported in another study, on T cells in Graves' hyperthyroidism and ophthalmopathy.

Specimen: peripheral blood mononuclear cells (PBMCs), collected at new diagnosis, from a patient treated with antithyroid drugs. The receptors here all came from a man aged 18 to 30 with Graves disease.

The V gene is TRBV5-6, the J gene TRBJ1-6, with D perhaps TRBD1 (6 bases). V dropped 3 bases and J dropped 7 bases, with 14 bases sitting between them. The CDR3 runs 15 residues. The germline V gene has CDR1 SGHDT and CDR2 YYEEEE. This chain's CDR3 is CASSSLDSQNSPLHF. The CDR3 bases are TGTGCCAGCAGCTCCCTGGACAGCCAGAATTCACCCCTCCACTTT.

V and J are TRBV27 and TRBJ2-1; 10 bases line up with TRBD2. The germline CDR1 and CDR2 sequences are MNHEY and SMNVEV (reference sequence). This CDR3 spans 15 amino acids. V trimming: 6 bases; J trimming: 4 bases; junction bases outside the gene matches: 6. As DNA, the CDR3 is TGTGCCAGCAGGGGGGGACTAGCGCTTTACAATGAGCAGTTCTTC. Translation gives CASRGGLALYNEQFF.

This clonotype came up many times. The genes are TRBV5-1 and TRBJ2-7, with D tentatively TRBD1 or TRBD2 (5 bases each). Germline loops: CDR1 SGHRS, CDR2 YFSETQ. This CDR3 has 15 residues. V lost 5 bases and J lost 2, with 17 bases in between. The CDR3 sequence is CASSYAPGRAYEQYF. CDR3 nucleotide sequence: TGCGCCAGCAGTTACGCTCCGGGACGGGCCTACGAGCAGTACTTC.

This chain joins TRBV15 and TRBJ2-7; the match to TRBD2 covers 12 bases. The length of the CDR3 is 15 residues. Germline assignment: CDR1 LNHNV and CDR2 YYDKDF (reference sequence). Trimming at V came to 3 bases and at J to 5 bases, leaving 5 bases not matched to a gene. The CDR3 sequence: CATSSQTSGGNEQYF. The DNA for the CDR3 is TGTGCCACCAGCAGCCAGACTAGCGGGGGAAACGAGCAGTACTTC.

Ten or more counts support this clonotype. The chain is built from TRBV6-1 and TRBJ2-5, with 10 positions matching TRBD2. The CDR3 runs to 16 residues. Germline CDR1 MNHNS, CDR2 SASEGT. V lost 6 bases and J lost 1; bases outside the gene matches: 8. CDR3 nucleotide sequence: TGTGCCAGCAGCCCTAGCGGGAGCGCATCCCAAGAGACCCAGTACTTC. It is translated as CASSPSGSASQETQYF.

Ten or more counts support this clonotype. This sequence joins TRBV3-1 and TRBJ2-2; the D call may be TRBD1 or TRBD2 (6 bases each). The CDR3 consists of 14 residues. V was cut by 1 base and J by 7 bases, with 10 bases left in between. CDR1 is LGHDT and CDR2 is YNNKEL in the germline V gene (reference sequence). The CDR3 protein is CASSQAGANGELFF. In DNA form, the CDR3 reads TGTGCCAGCAGCCAAGCGGGGGCGAACGGGGAGCTGTTTTTT.

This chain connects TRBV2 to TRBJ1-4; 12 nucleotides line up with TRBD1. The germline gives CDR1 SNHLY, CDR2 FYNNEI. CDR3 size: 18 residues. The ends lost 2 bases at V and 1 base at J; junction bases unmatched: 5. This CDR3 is CASSERGQGARTNEKLFF. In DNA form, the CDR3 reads TGTGCCAGCAGTGAAAGGGGACAGGGGGCGCGAACTAATGAAAAACTGTTTTTT.

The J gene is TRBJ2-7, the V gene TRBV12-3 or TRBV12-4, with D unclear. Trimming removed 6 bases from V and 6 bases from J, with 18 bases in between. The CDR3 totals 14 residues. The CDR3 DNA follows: TGTGCCAGCAGAGATTCCGGTGACAAGGGCGAGCAGTACTTC. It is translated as CASRDSGDKGEQYF.

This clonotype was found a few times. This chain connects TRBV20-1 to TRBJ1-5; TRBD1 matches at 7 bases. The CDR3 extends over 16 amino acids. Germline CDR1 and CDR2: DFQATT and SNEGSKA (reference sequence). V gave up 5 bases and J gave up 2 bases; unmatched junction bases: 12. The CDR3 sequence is CSAVDRVLGGNQPQHF. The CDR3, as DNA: TGCAGTGCTGTTGACAGGGTTCTAGGGGGCAATCAGCCCCAGCATTTT.

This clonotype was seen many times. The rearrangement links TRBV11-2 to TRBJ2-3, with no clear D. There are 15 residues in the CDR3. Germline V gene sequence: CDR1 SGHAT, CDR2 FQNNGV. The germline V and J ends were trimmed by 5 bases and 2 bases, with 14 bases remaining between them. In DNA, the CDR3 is TGTGCCAGCAGCCGCCACGATGGACCCACAGATACGCAGTATTTT. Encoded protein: CASSRHDGPTDTQYF. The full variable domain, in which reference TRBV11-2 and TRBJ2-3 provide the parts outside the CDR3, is EAGVAQSPRYKIIEKRQSVAFWCNPISGHATLYWYQQILGQGPKLLIQFQNNGVVDDSQLPKDRFSAERLKGVDSTLKIQPAKLEDSAVYLCASSRHDGPTDTQYFGPGTRLTVL.

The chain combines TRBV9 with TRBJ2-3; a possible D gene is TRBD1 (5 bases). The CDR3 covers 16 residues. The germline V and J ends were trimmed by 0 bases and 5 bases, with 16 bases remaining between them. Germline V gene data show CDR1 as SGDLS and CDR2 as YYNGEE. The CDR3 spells CASSVEPVGRVDTQYF. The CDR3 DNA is TGTGCCAGCAGCGTAGAACCCGTCGGCAGGGTAGATACGCAGTATTTT.

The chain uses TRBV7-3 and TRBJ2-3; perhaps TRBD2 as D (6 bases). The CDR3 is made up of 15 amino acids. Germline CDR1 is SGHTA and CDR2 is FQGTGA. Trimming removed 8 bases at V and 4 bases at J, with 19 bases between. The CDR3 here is CASALARERSDTQYF. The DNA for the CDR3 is TGTGCCAGCGCGCTAGCCCGGGAGAGATCAGATACGCAGTATTTT.

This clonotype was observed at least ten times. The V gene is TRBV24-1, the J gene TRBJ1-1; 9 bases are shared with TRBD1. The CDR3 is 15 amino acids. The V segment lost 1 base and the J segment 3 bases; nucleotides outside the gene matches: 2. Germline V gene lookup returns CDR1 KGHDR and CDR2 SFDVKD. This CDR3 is CATSDFTGGYTEAFF. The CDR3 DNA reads TGTGCCACCAGTGATTTTACAGGGGGCTACACTGAAGCTTTCTTT.